What follows describes a single TCR beta chain. Its specific antigen is unknown. Per-base qualities were not stored, and no clone one base away is much larger. The sample comes from a study of blood T cell repertoires in COVID-19 (TCRdb year 2020). About the investigation overall: Samples covering the acute and convalescent phases of COVID-19 were provided by collaborators in the United States, Italy and Spain. The prospective study material was composed of cDNA or gDNA derived from T cells, B-cell-depleted T cells, or PBMCs. The dataset comprised deeply sampled blood TCRbeta repertoires from subjects exposed to, actively infected with, or recovered from COVID-19. The repertoires were released in a freely available public database meant as a resource for research on the immune response to SARS-CoV-2. The samples were drawn from the first 160 participants of the ongoing ImmuneRACE study and from some 1,300 subjects provided by 6 global collaborators. Nearly every sample came with metadata listing a de-identified subject ID, COVID-19 status, age in years and sex. Where HLA class I and class II types were available, the types were taken from metadata supplied by the sample provider, not from assay-based typing. Overall results and qualifications from the work: The amount of clinical and demographic metadata varied by source and participant and was provided uncurated.

The CDR3 holds 14 amino acids from the cysteine to the phenylalanine. Only the CDR3 region is kept as DNA, spanning 42 bases read in frame from base 1. Looking up the germline V gene yields CDR1 LGHNA and CDR2 YSLEER. V loses 0 bases of germline sequence and J loses 4 bases, and the interval between the two ends is 9 bases. TCRbeta CDR3 regions were amplified from genomic DNA by means of the immunoSEQ Assay, a bias-controlled multiplex PCR. In the original analysis: Nucleated cell counts per sample were estimated from amplification of reference gene primers within the assay. Sequence reads were collapsed and filtered to measure the absolute abundance of every unique TCRbeta CDR3 rearrangement. Productive Simpson clonality was computed per sample as the square root of Simpson's diversity index over productive rearrangements. TCRdb took this table from immuneACCESS and kept in-frame rearrangements with V and J called. Such tables lack part of the clones; where checked against another copy, unresolved V genes explain under half of the gap, and the rest is unexplained. V, J and clone size are taken as reported in that table, and D and trimming were inferred from the DNA itself. The sample table lists approximately 150,000 clones, approximately 80% of them with a count of one. The ten biggest clones cover roughly 4.7% of the sample.

Each collaborating institution followed its own protocols to collect whole blood in K2EDTA tubes. For TCRbeta analysis, collaborator samples were shipped as frozen whole blood, as isolated PBMCs, or as DNA extracted from either sample type. Sequencing input: peripheral blood. This receptor was taken from a woman aged 45-60 years with acute or convalescent COVID-19. Recombination joined TRBV4-3 with TRBJ1-2; TRBD1 is a possible D gene, resting on 6 matching bases. The bases are TGCGCCAGCAGCCAAGATAGGGGGTTCTATGGCTACACCTTC. This yields the protein CASSQDRGFYGYTF.